The rows below give T cell receptor beta chains drawn from one sample of a study of early T cells in non-severe SARS-CoV-2 infection. Each CDR3 protein gets one entry after TCRdb re-called the 5' RACE reads with MiXCR. The table records about 110,000 distinct CDR3 sequences, 9.5% to 13% of them present only once. The sequenced sample was whole blood. These TCRs come from an adult who was a healthcare worker with PCR-confirmed SARS-CoV-2 infection or an uninfected control (not recorded which). CDR3s include the opening cysteine and the closing phenylalanine or tryptophan. A D gene is named only where the DNA matches it firmly. Some rows mark clone size as missing; the rest say once, few, many or name a class of expanded clone.

>14|few|TRBJ2-1|NA|TRBV20-1
TGCAGTGAGAGTCGGGGATTAGGCTACAATGAGCAGTTCTTC
CSESRGLGYNEQFF
>16|many|TRBJ1-2|NA|TRBV7-2
TGTGCCAGCAGCTTCCTCTCCAACCCACCTAACTATGGCTACACCTTC
CASSFLSNPPNYGYTF
>15|many|TRBJ1-1|TRBD1|TRBV3-1
TGTGCCAGCAGCCAAAGGGGACAGGGGAACACTGAAGCTTTCTTT
CASSQRGQGNTEAFF
>15|many|TRBJ1-3|NA|TRBV27
TGTGCCAGCAGCCTTACAGCCGCGGGAGGAAACACCATATATTTT
CASSLTAAGGNTIYF
>14|many|TRBJ1-4|TRBD1|TRBV7-6
TGTGCCAGCAGCCCCGGACAGGGCTGGGCAAAACTGTTTTTT
CASSPGQGWAKLFF
>15|many|TRBJ2-2|TRBD1|TRBV6-1
TGTGCCAGCAGGATGGGACAGGCTGACACCGGGGAGCTGTTTTTT
CASRMGQADTGELFF
>13|NA|TRBJ2-7|NA|TRBV6-5
TGTGCCAGCAGTTACTCGGGAGTTTACGAGCAGTACTTC
CASSYSGVYEQYF
>11|many|TRBJ2-1|TRBD1|TRBV18
TGTGCCAGCTCACTGGACAGGGACCAGTTCTTC
CASSLDRDQFF
>14|NA|TRBJ2-2|NA|TRBV12-3/TRBV12-4
TGTGCCAGCCTCAGGACAACTAACACCGGGGAGCTGTTTTTT
CASLRTTNTGELFF
>16|many|TRBJ2-3|TRBD2|TRBV12-3/TRBV12-4
TGTGCCAGCAGCCGTGGGACTAGCGGGAGGACAGATACGCAGTATTTT
CASSRGTSGRTDTQYF
>13|NA|TRBJ1-2|NA|TRBV29-1
TGCAGCGTTGTGGCAGGCATGAACTATGGCTACACCTTC
CSVVAGMNYGYTF
>15|few|TRBJ1-1|TRBD1|TRBV5-1
TGCGCCAGCAGCACCGGACAGGGAATGAACACTGAAGCTTTCTTT
CASSTGQGMNTEAFF
>13|NA|TRBJ1-4|TRBD1|TRBV20-1
TGCAGTGCTAGGCGGGACAGAAATGAAAAACTGTTTTTT
CSARRDRNEKLFF
>14|few|TRBJ2-7|TRBD1|TRBV7-2
TGTGCCAGCAGCCCACACAGGGGACCCTACGAGCAGTACTTC
CASSPHRGPYEQYF
>14|few|TRBJ2-3|NA|TRBV20-1
TGCAGTGCTAGAGACCTCGCAGGGGGGGATACGCAGTATTTT
CSARDLAGGDTQYF
>13|few|TRBJ2-7|TRBD2|TRBV18
TGTGCCAGCTCGGGACTAGCGGCCTACGAGCAGTACTTC
CASSGLAAYEQYF
>16|many|TRBJ2-3|NA|TRBV5-4
TGTGCCAGCAGCTTGGAACTAGCGCCCAGGGGGGATACGCAGTATTTT
CASSLELAPRGDTQYF
>13|few|TRBJ2-4|NA|TRBV7-9
TGTGCCAGCAGCCCCGGCCCAGGAAACATTCAGTACTTC
CASSPGPGNIQYF
>15|NA|TRBJ1-1|NA|TRBV6-1
TGTGCCAGCAGTGTAGGGGGGGGTTCACCCACTGAAGCTTTCTTT
CASSVGGGSPTEAFF
>14|many|TRBJ2-1|NA|TRBV6-5
TGTGCCAGCAGCATAACCGGGAGTCGCAATGAGCAGTTCTTC
CASSITGSRNEQFF
>13|many|TRBJ1-3|NA|TRBV30
TGTGCCTGGAAGGGCCAACTTGGAAACACCATATATTTT
CAWKGQLGNTIYF
>16|NA|TRBJ1-2|TRBD1|TRBV20-1
TGCAGTGCTAGAGATCGAAGGGACAGCCCATTCTATGGCTACACCTTC
CSARDRRDSPFYGYTF
>11|many|TRBJ1-1|NA|TRBV7-9
TGTGCCAGCAGTCCCGGGATTGAAGCTTTCTTT
CASSPGIEAFF
>15|NA|TRBJ2-1|NA|TRBV9
TGTGCCAGCAGCCCCCACGACGCTTCAAGGGGTGAGCAGTTCTTC
CASSPHDASRGEQFF
>16|NA|TRBJ2-5|NA|TRBV6-6
TGTGCCAGCAGTTACCTTGCCGGGGCCTGGGAAGAGACCCAGTACTTC
CASSYLAGAWEETQYF
>18|NA|TRBJ2-7|NA|TRBV19
TGTGCCAGTAGTCCGGGACTCGATCTGCCGGTAAGCTCCTACGAGCAGTACTTC
CASSPGLDLPVSSYEQYF
>15|few|TRBJ2-1|NA|TRBV12-3/TRBV12-4
TGTGCCAGCAGTTCTGGGGGTGGAGGTTGGGATGAGCAGTTCTTC
CASSSGGGGWDEQFF
>17|few|TRBJ1-5|TRBD1|TRBV7-8
TGTGCCAGCAGCTTTAGGGGGCAAGGGGAGGCGAGTCAGCCCCAGCATTTT
CASSFRGQGEASQPQHF
>13|NA|TRBJ2-2|NA|TRBV20-1
TGCAGTGCTAGTTATCGAGGGTCCGGGGAGCTGTTTTTT
CSASYRGSGELFF
>14|NA|TRBJ1-1|TRBD1|TRBV29-1
TGCAGCTCGGCAGCCGGGACAGGGAACACTGAAGCTTTCTTT
CSSAAGTGNTEAFF
>14|few|TRBJ2-3|NA|TRBV13
TGTGCCAGCAGCTACCCAGGAGGGGTAGATACGCAGTATTTT
CASSYPGGVDTQYF
>20|NA|TRBJ2-2|TRBD2|TRBV27
TGTGCCAGCAGTCCACCCCCCGGACTAGCGGGGTTCCTGAACACCGGGGAGCTGTTTTTT
CASSPPPGLAGFLNTGELFF
>14|NA|TRBJ2-5|NA|TRBV25-1
TGTGCCAGCAGTGAAGGGGCCGGCGAAGAGACCCAGTACTTC
CASSEGAGEETQYF
>13|NA|TRBJ2-5|NA|TRBV7-9
TGTGCCAGCAGCTTAACGAGACAAGAGACCCAGTACTTC
CASSLTRQETQYF
>16|NA|TRBJ2-3|NA|TRBV21-1
TGTGCCAGCAGCAAAGTCCCGACAGGGGCGTTGGATACGCAGTATTTT
CASSKVPTGALDTQYF
>12|few|TRBJ1-2|NA|TRBV20-1
TGCAGTGCTAGAACAGGGACCTATGGCTACACCTTC
CSARTGTYGYTF
>15|NA|TRBJ2-1|TRBD1|TRBV5-6
TGTGCCAGCAGCTTGACAGGGGGAGGCTACAATGAGCAGTTCTTC
CASSLTGGGYNEQFF
>13|many|TRBJ2-7|NA|TRBV29-1
TGCAGCGTTTCCTCCCAGGGGCCCCACGAGCAGTACTTC
CSVSSQGPHEQYF
>15|NA|TRBJ2-2|NA|TRBV11-2
TGTGCCAGCAGCCCCCAAGAGGTAGTGCACCGGGAGCTGTTTTTT
CASSPQEVVHRELFF
>18|NA|TRBJ1-2|TRBD1|TRBV28
TGTGCCAGCATTTCTCCTTCCCTAGCAGGGGGCGGCGGCTATGGCTACACCTTC
CASISPSLAGGGGYGYTF
>16|many|TRBJ1-5|TRBD1|TRBV28
TGTGCCAGCAGTTCTCTCCCAACGGACAGGAATCAGCCCCAGCATTTT
CASSSLPTDRNQPQHF
>14|many|TRBJ2-6|NA|TRBV2
TGTGCCAGCGTGTGGAGCTCTGGGGCCAACGTCCTGACTTTC
CASVWSSGANVLTF
>14|NA|TRBJ2-2|NA|TRBV12-3/TRBV12-4
TGTGCCAGCAAAACGACAGGCCTCACCGGGGAGCTGTTTTTT
CASKTTGLTGELFF